This T cell receptor (beta chain) derives from a study of vaccination effects on CD4 cells after COVID-19. The wider study: It was a median of 72 days after the second dose that post-vaccine samples were obtained. Study-wide points: Early timepoints after infection were absent, and convalescent patients were few in the study.

A word on this clone: Its antigen remains unknown.

The CDR3 contains 18 residues. Germline-derived CDR1 and CDR2 are SEHNR and FQNEAQ (reference sequence). Germline trimming cut 0 bases from V and 4 bases from J; bases unmatched to any gene: 14. Sequencing was performed with immunoSEQ multiplex PCR; in TCRdb, only in-frame clones are kept and a portion is missing. The table records tens of thousands of clones, less than 85% of them present only once. Sequencing in the ViraFEST assay came after antigen-specific CD4+ T cells had been expanded with viral peptide pools, which were used to stimulate PBMC. A 10-day culture period preceded the isolation of CD4+ T cells. Of the BNT162b2 and mRNA-1273 vaccines, participants received two doses of one or the other. Nucleocapsid antibody tests were negative, and the vaccine recipients had no prior SARS-CoV-2 infection. PBMC cultures contained about 2 million cells per well, roughly 10 IU/ml IL-2 and roughly 10 ug/ml peptides.

The rearrangement links TRBV7-9 to TRBJ1-2; the match to TRBD1 covers 7 bases. This TCR was recovered from a human donor who received a COVID-19 vaccine. The specimen comprised CD4+ T cells from PBMCs cultured with SARS-CoV-2 spike peptides, sampled after COVID-19 vaccination. The CDR3 sequence is CASSLAGEGAPVGYGYTF. CDR3 sequence (DNA): TGTGCCAGCAGCTTAGCCGGCGAGGGGGCCCCCGTCGGCTATGGCTACACCTTC.